This entry features one TCR beta chain sequence. This sample is drawn from a study of PD-1 blockade in mismatch repair-deficient tumors. As for the study in general: Patients had eleven to twelve mismatch repair-deficient cancer types, all previously treated and progressing.

Clones were sequenced by immunoSEQ multiplex PCR, and TCRdb holds only the in-frame ones, with some missing. The sample has approximately 130,000 clones; 86% are singletons. Germline V gene lookup returns CDR1 SGHAT and CDR2 FQNNGV. Trimming pared 3 bases from V and 0 bases from J, leaving 9 bases between. The CDR3 extends over 15 amino acids. Sample: peripheral blood, taken 44 weeks after starting pembrolizumab. The TCR was taken from an adult with mismatch repair-deficient cancer. This rearrangement joins TRBV11-2 to TRBJ2-1; D gene unclear. CDR3 loop: CASSFDRSSYNEQFF. CDR3 sequence (DNA): TGTGCCAGCAGCTTCGATCGGAGCTCCTACAATGAGCAGTTCTTC.